This T cell receptor beta chain derives from a study of blood T cells in healthy people across ages. General study results and limits: Estimates drawn from one million T cells were deemed to understate diversity. Correlation between TCR beta diversity and naive T cell percentage was strong.

Using a J-beta primer mix together with a sample-barcoded 5' primer, a second PCR was run for roughly 6 to 12 cycles. A single record per CDR3 protein comes from TCRdb applying MiXCR to the 5' RACE reads. The table lists 1.5 million to 2 million distinct CDR3 sequences, around half of them singletons. About this clonotype itself: Its antigen is unidentified.

The study recruited healthy Caucasian donors from Russia who were aged about 6 to 100. CDR3 size: 14 residues. V trimming: 4 bases; J trimming: 0 bases; junction bases outside the gene matches: 0. CDR1 SQVTM and CDR2 ANQGSEA come from the germline V gene. The origin of this receptor is a woman aged 40-49 years in good health. The rearrangement links TRBV29-1 to TRBJ2-2; 9 positions match TRBD1. The sequencing input was blood. The CDR3 region has the DNA TGCAGCGTTGGGACAGGGGCGAACACCGGGGAGCTGTTTTTT. It is translated as CSVGTGANTGELFF.